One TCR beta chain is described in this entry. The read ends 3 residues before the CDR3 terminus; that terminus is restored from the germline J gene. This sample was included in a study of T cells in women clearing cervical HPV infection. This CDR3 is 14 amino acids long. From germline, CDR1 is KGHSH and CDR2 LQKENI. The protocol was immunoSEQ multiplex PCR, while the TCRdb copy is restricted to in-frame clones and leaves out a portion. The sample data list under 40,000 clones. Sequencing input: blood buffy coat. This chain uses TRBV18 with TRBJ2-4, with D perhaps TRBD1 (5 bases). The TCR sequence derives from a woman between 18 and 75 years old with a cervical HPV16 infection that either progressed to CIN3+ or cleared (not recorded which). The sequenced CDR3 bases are TGTGCCAGCTCACCACCGATAGGGGAACATGGT. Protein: CASSPPIGEHG. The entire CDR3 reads CASSPPIGEHGQYF.